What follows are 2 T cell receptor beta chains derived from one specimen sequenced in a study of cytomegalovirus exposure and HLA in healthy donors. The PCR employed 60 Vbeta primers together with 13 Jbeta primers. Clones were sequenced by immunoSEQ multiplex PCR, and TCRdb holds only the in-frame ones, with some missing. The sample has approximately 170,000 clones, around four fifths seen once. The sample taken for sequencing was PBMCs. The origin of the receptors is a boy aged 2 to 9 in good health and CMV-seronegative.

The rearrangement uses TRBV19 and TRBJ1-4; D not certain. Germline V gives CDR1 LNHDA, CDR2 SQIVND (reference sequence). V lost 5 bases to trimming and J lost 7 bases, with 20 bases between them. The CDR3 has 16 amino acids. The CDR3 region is CASSRVVGFSAEKLFF. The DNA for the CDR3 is TGTGCCAGTAGTCGGGTTGTTGGGTTTTCGGCTGAAAAACTGTTTTTT. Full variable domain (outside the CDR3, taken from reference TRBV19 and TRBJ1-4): DGGITQSPKYLFRKEGQNVTLSCEQNLNHDAMYWYRQDPGQGLRLIYYSQIVNDFQKGDIAEGYSVSREKKESFPLTVTSAQKNPTAFYLCASSRVVGFSAEKLFFGSGTQLSVL.

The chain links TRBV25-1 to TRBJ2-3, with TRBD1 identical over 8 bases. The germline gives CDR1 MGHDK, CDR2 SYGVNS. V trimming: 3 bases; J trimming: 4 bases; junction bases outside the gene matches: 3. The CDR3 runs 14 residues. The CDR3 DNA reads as TGTGCCAGCAGTGACTGGACAGGGTCAGATACGCAGTATTTT. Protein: CASSDWTGSDTQYF. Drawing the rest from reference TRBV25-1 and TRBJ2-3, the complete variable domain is EADIYQTPRYLVIGTGKKITLECSQTMGHDKMYWYQQDPGMELHLIHYSYGVNSTEKGDLSSESTVSRIRTEHFPLTLESARPSHTSQYLCASSDWTGSDTQYFGPGTRLTVL.